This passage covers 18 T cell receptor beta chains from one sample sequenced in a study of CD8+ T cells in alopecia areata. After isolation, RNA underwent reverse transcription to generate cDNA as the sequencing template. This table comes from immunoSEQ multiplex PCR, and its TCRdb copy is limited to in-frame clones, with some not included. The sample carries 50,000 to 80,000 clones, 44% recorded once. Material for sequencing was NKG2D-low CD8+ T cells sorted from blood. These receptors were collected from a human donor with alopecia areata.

The CDR3 loop reads CASSLGTNSYEQYF. CDR3 DNA sequence: TGTGCCAGCAGCTTGGGGACCAACTCCTACGAGCAGTACTTC. V gene TRBV5-4 combines with J gene TRBJ2-7; no clear D gene. V lost 0 bases, J lost 0 bases, and 7 bases lay in between. This CDR3 contains 14 residues. Germline lookup yields CDR1 SGHNT and CDR2 YYREEE (reference sequence).

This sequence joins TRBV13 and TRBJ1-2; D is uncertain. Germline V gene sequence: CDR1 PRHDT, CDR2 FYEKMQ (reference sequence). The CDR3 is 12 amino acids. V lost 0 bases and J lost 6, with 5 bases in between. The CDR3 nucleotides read TGTGCCAGCAGCTTAGGAAGGGATGGCTACACCTTC. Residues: CASSLGRDGYTF.

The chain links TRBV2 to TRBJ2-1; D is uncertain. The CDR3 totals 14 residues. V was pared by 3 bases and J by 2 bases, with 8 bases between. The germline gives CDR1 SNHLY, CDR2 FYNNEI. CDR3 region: CASSDRFPYNEQFF. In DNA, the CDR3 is TGTGCCAGCAGTGACAGATTCCCCTACAATGAGCAGTTCTTC.

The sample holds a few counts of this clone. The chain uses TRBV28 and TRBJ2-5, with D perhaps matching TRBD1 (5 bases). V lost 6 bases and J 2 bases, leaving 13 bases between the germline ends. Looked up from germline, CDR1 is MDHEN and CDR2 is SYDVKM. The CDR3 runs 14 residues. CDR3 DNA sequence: TGTGCCAGCAGGATCCAGGGTTATCAAGAGACCCAGTACTTC. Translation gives CASRIQGYQETQYF.

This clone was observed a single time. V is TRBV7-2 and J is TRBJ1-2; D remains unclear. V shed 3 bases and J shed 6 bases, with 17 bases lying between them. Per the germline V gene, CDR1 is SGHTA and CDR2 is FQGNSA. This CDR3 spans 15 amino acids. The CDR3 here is CASSFSEWSVDGYTF. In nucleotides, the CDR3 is TGTGCCAGCAGCTTTTCCGAATGGTCCGTGGATGGCTACACCTTC.

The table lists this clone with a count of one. CDR3 sequence (DNA): TGTGCCAGCAGCCCCGCAGCGGGTCCCTACGAGCAGTACTTC. It yields the protein CASSPAAGPYEQYF. This sequence joins TRBV7-2 and TRBJ2-7, with D tentatively TRBD2 (6 bases). Looked up from germline, CDR1 is SGHTA and CDR2 is FQGNSA. V gave up 5 bases and J gave up 2 bases, with 13 bases separating them. The CDR3 length is 14 residues.

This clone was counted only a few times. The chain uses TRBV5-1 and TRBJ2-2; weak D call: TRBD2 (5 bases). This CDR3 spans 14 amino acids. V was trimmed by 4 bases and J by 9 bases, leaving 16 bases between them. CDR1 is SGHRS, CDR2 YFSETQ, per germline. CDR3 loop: CASSIDGVRRELFF. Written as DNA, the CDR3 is TGCGCCAGCAGCATCGACGGGGTTCGTCGGGAGCTGTTTTTT.

The CDR3 region is CASGGTDNTDTQYF. In DNA form, the CDR3 reads TGTGCTAGTGGGGGGACAGACAACACAGATACGCAGTATTTT. V is TRBV12-5 and J is TRBJ2-3; 7 bases line up with TRBD1. Germline V lookup: CDR1 LGHNT, CDR2 FRNRAP. CDR3 length: 14 amino acids. V dropped 6 bases and J dropped 2; count of bases not matched to a gene: 5.

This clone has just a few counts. CDR3 protein: CASSFGGGLNEQFF. CDR3 nucleotide sequence: TGCGCCAGCAGCTTTGGAGGGGGACTTAATGAGCAGTTCTTC. V and J are TRBV5-1 and TRBJ2-1; D possibly matches TRBD1 or TRBD2 (6 bases each). The CDR3 is made up of 14 amino acids. CDR1 and CDR2 from the germline V gene are SGHRS and YFSETQ. Trimming took 2 bases from V and 7 from J, leaving 13 bases between them.

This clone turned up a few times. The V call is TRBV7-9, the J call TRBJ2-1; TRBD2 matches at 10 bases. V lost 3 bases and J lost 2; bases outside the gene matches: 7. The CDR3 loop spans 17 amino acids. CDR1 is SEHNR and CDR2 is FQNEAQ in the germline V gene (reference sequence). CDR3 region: CASSLEKRGGPYNEQFF. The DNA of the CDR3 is TGTGCCAGCAGCTTGGAAAAGCGGGGGGGCCCCTACAATGAGCAGTTCTTC.

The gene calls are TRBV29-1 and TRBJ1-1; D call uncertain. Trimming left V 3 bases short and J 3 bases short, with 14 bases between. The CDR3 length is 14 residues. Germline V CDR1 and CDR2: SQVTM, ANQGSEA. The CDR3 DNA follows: TGCAGCGTTGACACAGCTGCCTTAGACACTGAAGCTTTCTTT. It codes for CSVDTAALDTEAFF. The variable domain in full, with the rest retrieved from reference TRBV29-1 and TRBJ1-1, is SAVISQKPSRDICQRGTSLTIQCQVDSQVTMMFWYRQQPGQSLTLIATANQGSEATYESGFVIDKFPISRPNLTFSTLTVSNMSPEDSSIYLCSVDTAALDTEAFFGQGTRLTVV.

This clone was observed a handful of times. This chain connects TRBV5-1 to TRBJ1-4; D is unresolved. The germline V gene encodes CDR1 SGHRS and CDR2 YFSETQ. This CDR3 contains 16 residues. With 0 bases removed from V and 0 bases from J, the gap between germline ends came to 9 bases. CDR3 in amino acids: CASSLVGDATNEKLFF. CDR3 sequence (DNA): TGCGCCAGCAGCTTGGTTGGAGATGCAACTAATGAAAAACTGTTTTTT.

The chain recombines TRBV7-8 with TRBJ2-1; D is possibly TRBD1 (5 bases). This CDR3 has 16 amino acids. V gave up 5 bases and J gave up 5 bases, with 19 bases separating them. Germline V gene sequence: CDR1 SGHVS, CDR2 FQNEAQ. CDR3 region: CASSPIGQGRNNEQFF. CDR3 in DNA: TGTGCCAGCAGCCCCATTGGGCAGGGAAGAAACAATGAGCAGTTCTTC.

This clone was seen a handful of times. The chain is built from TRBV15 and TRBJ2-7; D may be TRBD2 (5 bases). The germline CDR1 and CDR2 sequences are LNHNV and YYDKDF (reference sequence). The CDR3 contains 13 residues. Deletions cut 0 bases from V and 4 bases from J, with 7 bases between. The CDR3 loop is CATSRDRGYEQYF. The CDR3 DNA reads TGTGCCACCAGCAGAGATAGAGGGTACGAGCAGTACTTC.

The CDR3 DNA sequence: TGTGCCAGCAGCTTACTAGCGGGAGTGTACGAGCAGTACTTC. Encoded protein: CASSLLAGVYEQYF. J is TRBJ2-7 and V is TRBV13, with 10 nucleotides matching TRBD2. The length of the CDR3 is 14 residues. Germline V gene lookup returns CDR1 PRHDT and CDR2 FYEKMQ (reference sequence). V dropped 2 bases and J dropped 4; count of bases not matched to a gene: 2.

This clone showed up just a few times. The CDR3 sequence: CSVPGTENEQYF. Here the CDR3 DNA reads TGCAGCGTCCCCGGGACGGAGAACGAGCAGTACTTC. The V gene is TRBV29-1, the J gene TRBJ2-7; D is tentatively TRBD1 or TRBD2 (5 bases each). Germline V lookup: CDR1 SQVTM, CDR2 ANQGSEA. V gave up 6 bases and J gave up 5 bases, with 14 bases separating them. This CDR3 spans 12 amino acids.

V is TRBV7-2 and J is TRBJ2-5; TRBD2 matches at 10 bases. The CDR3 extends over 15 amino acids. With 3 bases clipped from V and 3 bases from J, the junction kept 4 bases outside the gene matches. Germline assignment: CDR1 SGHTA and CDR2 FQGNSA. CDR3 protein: CASSFLAGAKETQYF. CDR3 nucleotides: TGTGCCAGCAGCTTTCTAGCGGGGGCCAAAGAGACCCAGTACTTC.

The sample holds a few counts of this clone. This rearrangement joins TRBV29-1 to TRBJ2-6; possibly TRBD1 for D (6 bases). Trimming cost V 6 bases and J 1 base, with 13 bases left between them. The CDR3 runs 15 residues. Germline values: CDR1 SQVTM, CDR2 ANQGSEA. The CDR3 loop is CSVTGWLSGANVLTF. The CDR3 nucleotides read TGCAGCGTAACAGGGTGGTTATCTGGGGCCAACGTCCTGACTTTC. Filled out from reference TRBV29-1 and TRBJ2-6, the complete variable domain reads SAVISQKPSRDICQRGTSLTIQCQVDSQVTMMFWYRQQPGQSLTLIATANQGSEATYESGFVIDKFPISRPNLTFSTLTVSNMSPEDSSIYLCSVTGWLSGANVLTFGAGSRLTVL.